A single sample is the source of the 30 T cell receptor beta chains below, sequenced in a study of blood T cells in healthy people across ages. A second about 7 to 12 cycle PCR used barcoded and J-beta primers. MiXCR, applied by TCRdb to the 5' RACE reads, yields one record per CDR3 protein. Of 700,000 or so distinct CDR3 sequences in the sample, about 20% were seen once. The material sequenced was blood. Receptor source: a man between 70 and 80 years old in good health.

CDR3 DNA sequence: TGCGCCAGCGGATTACTAACAGCGAGCAACTATGGCTACACCTTC. Residues: CASGLLTASNYGYTF. The genes are TRBV5-1 and TRBJ1-2; no clear D gene. CDR1 is SGHRS, CDR2 YFSETQ, per germline. The V end lost 7 bases, the J end lost 2 bases, and 18 bases lay between the germline ends. This CDR3 has 15 amino acids.

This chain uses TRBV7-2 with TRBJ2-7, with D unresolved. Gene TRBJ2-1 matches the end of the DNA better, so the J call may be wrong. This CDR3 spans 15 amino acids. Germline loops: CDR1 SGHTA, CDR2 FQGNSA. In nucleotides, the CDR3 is TGTGCCAGCAGCTTAGCCTCCTACTCCACGAATGAGCAGTTCTTC. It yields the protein CASSLASYSTNEQFF.

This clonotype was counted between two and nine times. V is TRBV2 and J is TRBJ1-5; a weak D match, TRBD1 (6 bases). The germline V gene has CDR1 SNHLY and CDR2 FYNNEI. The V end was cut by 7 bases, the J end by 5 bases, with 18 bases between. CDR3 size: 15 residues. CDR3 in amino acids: CASTRLRAGDQPQHF. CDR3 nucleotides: TGTGCCAGCACCCGATTGAGGGCAGGGGATCAGCCCCAGCATTTT.

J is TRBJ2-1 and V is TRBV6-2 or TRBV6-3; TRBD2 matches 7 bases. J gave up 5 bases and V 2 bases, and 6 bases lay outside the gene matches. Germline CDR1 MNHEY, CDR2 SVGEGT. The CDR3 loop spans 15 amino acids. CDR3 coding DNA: TGTGCCAGCAGTTACGGGCTAGCGGTGAACAATGAGCAGTTCTTC. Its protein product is CASSYGLAVNNEQFF.

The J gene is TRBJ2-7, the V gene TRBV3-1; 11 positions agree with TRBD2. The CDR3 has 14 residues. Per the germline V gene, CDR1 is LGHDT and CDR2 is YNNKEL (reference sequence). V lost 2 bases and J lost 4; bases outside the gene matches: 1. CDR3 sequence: CASSQTSGSYEQYV. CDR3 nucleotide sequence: TGTGCCAGCAGCCAAACTAGCGGGAGTTACGAGCAGTACGTC.

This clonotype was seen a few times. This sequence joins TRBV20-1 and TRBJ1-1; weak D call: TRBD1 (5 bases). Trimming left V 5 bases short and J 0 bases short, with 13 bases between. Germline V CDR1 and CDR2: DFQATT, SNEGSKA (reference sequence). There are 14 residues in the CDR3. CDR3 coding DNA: TGCAGTGCTGCCTTGGGGCTCATGAACACTGAAGCTTTCTTT. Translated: CSAALGLMNTEAFF.

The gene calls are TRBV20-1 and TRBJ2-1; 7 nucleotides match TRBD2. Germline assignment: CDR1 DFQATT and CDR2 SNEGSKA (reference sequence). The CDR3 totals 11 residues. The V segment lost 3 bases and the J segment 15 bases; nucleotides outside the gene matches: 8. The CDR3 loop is CSASGGTPRFF. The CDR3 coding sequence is TGCAGTGCTAGCGGGGGGACCCCACGGTTCTTC.

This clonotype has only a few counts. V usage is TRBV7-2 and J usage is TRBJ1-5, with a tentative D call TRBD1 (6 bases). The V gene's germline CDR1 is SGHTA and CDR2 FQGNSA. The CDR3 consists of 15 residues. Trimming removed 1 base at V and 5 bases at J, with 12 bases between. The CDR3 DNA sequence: TGTGCCAGCAGCTTAGTGGACAGTGCTCATCAGCCCCAGCATTTT. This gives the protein CASSLVDSAHQPQHF.

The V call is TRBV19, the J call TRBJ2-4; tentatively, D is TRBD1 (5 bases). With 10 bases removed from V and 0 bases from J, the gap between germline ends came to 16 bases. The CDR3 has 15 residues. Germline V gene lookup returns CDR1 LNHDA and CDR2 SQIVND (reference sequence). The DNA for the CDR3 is TGTGCCACTAAAAGGACACTTCTAGCCAAAAACATTCAGTACTTC. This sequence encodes CATKRTLLAKNIQYF.

CDR3 sequence (DNA): TGTGCCAACAGCTTAGGCCAGGGACCCTACGAGCAGTACGTC. It encodes CANSLGQGPYEQYV. V usage is TRBV7-2 and J usage is TRBJ2-7; TRBD1 or TRBD2 may be the D gene (5 bases each). Germline-derived CDR1 and CDR2 are SGHTA and FQGNSA. This CDR3 spans 14 amino acids.

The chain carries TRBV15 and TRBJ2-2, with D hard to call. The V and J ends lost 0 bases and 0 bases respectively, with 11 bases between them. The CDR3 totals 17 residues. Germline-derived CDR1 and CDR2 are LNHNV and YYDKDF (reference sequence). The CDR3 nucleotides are TGTGCCACCAGCAGAGATCTTAACGGGCCGAACACCGGGGAGCTGTTTTTT. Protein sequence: CATSRDLNGPNTGELFF. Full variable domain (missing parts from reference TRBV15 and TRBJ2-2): DAMVIQNPRYQVTQFGKPVTLSCSQTLNHNVMYWYQQKSSQAPKLLFHYYDKDFNNEADTPDNFQSRRPNTSFCFLDIRSPGLGDTAMYLCATSRDLNGPNTGELFFGEGSRLTVL.

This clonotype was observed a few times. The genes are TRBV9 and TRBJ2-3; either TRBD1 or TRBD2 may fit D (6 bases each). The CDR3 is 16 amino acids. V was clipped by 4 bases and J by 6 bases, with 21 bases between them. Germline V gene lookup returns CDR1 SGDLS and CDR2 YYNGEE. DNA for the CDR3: TGTGCCAGCAGCCTGAGGGGGGCTAGTAGGTTTGATACGCAGTATTTT. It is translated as CASSLRGASRFDTQYF.

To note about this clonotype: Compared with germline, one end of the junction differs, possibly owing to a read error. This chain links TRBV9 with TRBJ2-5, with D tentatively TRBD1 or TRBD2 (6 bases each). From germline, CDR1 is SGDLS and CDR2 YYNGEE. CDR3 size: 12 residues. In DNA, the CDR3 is TGTGCCAGCAGCGTAGTGGGGGGCCGGAAGTTCTTC. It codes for CASSVVGGRKFF.

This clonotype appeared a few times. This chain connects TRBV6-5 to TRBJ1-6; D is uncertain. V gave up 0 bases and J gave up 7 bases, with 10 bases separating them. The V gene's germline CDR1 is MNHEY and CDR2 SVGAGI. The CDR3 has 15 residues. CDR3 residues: CASSYSTRRNSPLHF. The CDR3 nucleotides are TGTGCCAGCAGTTACTCGACCAGGCGAAATTCACCCCTCCACTTT.

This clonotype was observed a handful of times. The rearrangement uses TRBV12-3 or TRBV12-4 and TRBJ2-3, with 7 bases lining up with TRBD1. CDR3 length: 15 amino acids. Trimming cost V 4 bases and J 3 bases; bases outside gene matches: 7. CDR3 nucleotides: TGTGCCAGCAGTTACAGGGGAATTGGTACAGATACGCAGTATTTT. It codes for CASSYRGIGTDTQYF.

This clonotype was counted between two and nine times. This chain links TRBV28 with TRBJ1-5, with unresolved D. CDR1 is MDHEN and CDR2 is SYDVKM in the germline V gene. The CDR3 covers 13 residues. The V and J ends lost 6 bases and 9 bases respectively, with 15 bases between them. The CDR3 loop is CASSPRRGGPQHF. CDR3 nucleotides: TGTGCCAGCAGCCCCCGCCGGGGTGGGCCCCAGCATTTT.

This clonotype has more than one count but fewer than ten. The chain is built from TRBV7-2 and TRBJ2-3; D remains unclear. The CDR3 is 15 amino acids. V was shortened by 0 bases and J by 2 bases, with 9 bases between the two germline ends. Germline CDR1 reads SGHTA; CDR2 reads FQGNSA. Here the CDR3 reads CASSLALRNTDTQYF. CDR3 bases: TGTGCCAGCAGCTTAGCTTTGCGGAACACAGATACGCAGTATTTT.

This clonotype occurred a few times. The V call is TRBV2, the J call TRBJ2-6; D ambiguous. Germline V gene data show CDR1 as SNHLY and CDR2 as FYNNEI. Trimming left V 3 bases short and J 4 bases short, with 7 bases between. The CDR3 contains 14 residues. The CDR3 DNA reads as TGTGCCAGCAGTGAGCAGTCGGGGGCCAACGTCCTGACTTTC. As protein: CASSEQSGANVLTF.

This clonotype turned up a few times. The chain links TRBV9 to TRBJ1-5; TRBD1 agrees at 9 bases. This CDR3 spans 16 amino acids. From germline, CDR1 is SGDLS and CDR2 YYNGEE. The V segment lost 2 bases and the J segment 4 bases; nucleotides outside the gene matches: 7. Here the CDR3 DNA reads TGTGCCAGCAGCGTTAAAGACAGGGGGTCGAATCAGCCCCAGCATTTT. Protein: CASSVKDRGSNQPQHF.

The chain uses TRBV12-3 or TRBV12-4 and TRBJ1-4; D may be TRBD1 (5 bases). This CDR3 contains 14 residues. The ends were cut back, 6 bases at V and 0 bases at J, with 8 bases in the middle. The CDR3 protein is CASRAGPTNEKLFF. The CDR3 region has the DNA TGTGCCAGCAGGGCGGGGCCAACTAATGAAAAACTGTTTTTT.

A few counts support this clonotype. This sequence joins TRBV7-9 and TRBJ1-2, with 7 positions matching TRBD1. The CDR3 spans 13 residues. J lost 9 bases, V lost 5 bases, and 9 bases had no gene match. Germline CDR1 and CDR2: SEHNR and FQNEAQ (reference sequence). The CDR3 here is CASSTQGGVSYTF. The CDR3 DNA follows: TGTGCCAGCAGCACCCAGGGGGGGGTGAGCTACACCTTC.

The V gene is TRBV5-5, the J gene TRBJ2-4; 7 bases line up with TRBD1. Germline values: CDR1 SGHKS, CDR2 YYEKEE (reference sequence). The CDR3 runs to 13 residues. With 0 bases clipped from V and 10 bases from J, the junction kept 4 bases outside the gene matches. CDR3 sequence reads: CASSLGQGGIQYF. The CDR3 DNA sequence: TGTGCCAGCAGCTTGGGACAGGGTGGGATTCAGTACTTC.

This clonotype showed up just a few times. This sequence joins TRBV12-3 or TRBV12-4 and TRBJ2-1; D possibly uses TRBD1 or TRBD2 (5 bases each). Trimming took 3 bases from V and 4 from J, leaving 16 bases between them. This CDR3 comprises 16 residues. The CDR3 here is CASSLGDRGAYNEQFF. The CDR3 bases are TGTGCCAGCAGTTTGGGGGACCGTGGGGCTTACAATGAGCAGTTCTTC.

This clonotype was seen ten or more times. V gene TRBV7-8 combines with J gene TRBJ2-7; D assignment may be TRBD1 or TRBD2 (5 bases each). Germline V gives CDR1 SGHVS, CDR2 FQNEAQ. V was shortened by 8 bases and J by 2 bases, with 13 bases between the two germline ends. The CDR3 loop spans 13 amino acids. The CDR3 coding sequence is TGTGCCAGCTCTTTCGGGGCCCCCTACGAGCAGTACTTC. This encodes CASSFGAPYEQYF.

CDR3 in DNA: TGTGCCAGCAGCTCCTTAGCGGGAAGCCAACCCTCCTACGAGCAGTACGTC. Its translation: CASSSLAGSQPSYEQYV. The rearrangement links TRBV7-3 to TRBJ2-7; 8 bases match TRBD2. This CDR3 spans 17 amino acids. The V segment lost 4 bases and the J segment 0 bases; nucleotides outside the gene matches: 11. Germline CDR1 is SGHTA and CDR2 is FQGTGA.

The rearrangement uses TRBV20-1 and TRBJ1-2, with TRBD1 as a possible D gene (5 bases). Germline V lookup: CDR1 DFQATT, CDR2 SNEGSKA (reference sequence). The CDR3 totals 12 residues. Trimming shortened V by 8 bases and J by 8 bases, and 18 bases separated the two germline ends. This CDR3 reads CSTKQGTVGYTF. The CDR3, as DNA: TGCAGTACTAAGCAGGGTACGGTCGGCTACACCTTC.

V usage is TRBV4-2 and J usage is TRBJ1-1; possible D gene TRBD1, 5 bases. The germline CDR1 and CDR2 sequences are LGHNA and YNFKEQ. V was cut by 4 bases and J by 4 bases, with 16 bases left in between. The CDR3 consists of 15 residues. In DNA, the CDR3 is TGTGCCAGCAGCCCCTCGGGCAGGGCGGTCACTGAAGCTTTCTTT. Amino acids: CASSPSGRAVTEAFF.

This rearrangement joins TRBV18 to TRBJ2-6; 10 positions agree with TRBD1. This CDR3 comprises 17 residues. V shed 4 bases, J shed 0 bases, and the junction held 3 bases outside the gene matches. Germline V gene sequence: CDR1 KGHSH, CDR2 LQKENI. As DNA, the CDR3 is TGTGCCAGCTCACGGGACAGGGGCTCCTCTGGGGCCAACGTCCTGACTTTC. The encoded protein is CASSRDRGSSGANVLTF.

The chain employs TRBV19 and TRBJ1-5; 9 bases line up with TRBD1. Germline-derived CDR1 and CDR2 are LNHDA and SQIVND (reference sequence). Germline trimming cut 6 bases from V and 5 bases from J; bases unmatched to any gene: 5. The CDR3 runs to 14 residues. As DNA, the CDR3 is TGTGCCAGTAGGGGACAGGGAGTGGATCAGCCCCAGCATTTT. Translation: CASRGQGVDQPQHF.

This CDR3 is CASRTGAGGDTF. The CDR3 DNA follows: TGTGCCAGCAGGACAGGGGCAGGGGGAGACACCTTC. The chain uses TRBV6-6 and TRBJ1-2, with 8 bases that match TRBD1. J gave up 12 bases and V 6 bases, and 9 bases lay outside the gene matches. The CDR3 loop spans 12 amino acids. In germline, CDR1 is MNHNY, CDR2 SVGAGI (reference sequence).